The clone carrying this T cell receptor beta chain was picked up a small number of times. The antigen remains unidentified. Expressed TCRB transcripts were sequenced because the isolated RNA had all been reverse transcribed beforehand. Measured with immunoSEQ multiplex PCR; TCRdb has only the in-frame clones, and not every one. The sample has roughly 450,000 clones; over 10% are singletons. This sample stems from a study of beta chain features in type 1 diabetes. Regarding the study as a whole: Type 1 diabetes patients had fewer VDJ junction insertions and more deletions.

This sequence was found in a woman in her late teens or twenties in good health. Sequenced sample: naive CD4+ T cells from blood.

CDR3 sequence reads: CASSLTGGTPLYF. CDR3 DNA sequence: TGTGCCAGCAGCCTCACGGGAGGGACACCGCTGTACTTC. The V and J genes are TRBV14 and TRBJ2-4; 8 nucleotides match TRBD2. There are 13 residues in the CDR3. The V and J ends lost 4 bases and 15 bases, in that order; junction bases with no gene match: 11. Germline CDR1 reads SGHDN; CDR2 reads FVKESK.